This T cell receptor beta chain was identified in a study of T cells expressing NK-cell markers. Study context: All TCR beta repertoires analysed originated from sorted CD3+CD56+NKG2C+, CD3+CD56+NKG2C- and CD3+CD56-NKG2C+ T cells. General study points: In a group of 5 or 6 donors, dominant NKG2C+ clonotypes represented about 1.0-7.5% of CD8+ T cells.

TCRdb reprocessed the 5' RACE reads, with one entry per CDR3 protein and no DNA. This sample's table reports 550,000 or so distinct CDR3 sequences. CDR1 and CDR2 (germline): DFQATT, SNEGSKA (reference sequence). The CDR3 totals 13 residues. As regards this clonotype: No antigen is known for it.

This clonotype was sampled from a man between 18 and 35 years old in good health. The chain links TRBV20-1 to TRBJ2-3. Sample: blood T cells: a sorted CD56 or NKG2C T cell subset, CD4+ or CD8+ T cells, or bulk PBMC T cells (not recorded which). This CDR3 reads CSAKDYLTDTQYF.